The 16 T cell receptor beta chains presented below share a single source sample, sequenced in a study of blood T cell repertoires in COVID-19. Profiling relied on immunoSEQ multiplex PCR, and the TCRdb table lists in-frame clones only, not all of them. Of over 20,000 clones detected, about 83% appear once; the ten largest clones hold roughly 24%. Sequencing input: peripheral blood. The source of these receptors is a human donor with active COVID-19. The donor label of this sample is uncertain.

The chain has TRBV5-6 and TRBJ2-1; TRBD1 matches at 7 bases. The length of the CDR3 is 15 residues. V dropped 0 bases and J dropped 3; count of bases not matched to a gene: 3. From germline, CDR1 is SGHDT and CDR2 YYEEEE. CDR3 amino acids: CASSLGGGNYNEQFF. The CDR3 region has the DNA TGTGCCAGCAGCTTGGGAGGGGGCAACTACAATGAGCAGTTCTTC.

This CDR3 reads CASSREGSSGNTIYF. As DNA, the CDR3 is TGTGCCAGCAGCCGGGAGGGCAGCTCTGGAAACACCATATATTTT. V is TRBV5-4 and J is TRBJ1-3; D uncertain. V was clipped by 4 bases and J by 0 bases, with 11 bases between them. Germline V lookup: CDR1 SGHNT, CDR2 YYREEE (reference sequence). The CDR3 has 15 amino acids.

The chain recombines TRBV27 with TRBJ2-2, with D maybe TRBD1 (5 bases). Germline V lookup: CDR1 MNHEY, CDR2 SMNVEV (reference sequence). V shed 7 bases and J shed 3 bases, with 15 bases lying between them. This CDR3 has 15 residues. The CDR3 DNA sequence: TGTGCCAGCAATCAGAAGGGGATTCACACCGGGGAGCTGTTTTTT. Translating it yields CASNQKGIHTGELFF.

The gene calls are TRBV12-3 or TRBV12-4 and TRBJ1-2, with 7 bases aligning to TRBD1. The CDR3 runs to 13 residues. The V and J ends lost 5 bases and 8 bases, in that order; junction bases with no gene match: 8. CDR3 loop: CASSQTPGGGYTF. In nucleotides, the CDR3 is TGTGCCAGCAGTCAAACCCCAGGGGGAGGCTACACCTTC.

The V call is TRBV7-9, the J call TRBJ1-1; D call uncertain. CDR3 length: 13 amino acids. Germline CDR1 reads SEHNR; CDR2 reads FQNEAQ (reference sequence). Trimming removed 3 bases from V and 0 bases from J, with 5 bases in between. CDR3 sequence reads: CASSFLLNTEAFF. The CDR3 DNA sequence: TGTGCCAGCAGCTTCTTATTGAACACTGAAGCTTTCTTT.

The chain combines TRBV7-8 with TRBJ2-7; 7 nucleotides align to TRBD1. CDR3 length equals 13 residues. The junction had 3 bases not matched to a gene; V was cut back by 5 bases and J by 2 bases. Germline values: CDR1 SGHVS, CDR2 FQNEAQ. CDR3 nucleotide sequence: TGTGCCAGCAGCCACAGGGGTCCCTACGAGCAGTACTTC. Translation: CASSHRGPYEQYF.

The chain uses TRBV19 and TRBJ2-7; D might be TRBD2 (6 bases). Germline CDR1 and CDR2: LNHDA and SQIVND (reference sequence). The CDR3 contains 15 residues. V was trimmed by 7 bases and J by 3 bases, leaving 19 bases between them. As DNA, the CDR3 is TGTGCCAGTACCGGGGACTCGATGGGAATCTACGAGCAGTACTTC. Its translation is CASTGDSMGIYEQYF.

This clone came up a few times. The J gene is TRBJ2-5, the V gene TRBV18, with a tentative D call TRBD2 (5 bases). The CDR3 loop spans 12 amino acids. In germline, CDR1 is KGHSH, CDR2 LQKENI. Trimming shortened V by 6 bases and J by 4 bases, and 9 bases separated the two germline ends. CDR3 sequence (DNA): TGTGCCAGCTCGGAGGATGGAGAGACCCAGTACTTC. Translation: CASSEDGETQYF.

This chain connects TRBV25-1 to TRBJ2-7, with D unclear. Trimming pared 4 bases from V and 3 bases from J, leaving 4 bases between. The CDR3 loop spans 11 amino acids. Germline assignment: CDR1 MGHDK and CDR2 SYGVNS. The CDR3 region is CASSVFYEQYF. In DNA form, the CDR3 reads TGTGCCAGCAGTGTCTTCTACGAGCAGTACTTC.

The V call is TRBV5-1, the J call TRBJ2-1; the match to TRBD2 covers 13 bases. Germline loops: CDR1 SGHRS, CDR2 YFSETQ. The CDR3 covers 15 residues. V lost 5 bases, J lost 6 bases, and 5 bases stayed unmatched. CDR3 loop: CASRSTSGGPNEQFF. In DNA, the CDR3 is TGCGCCAGCAGGTCGACTAGCGGGGGGCCCAATGAGCAGTTCTTC.

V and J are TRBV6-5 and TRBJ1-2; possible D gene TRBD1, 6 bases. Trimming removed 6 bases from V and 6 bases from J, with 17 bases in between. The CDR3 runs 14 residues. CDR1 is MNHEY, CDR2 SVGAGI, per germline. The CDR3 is CASRDPWTAHGYTF. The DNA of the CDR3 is TGTGCCAGCAGGGACCCGTGGACAGCTCATGGCTACACCTTC.

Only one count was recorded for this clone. The CDR3 spells CASGPRASGGAIDTQYF. CDR3 coding DNA: TGTGCTAGTGGCCCGAGGGCTAGCGGGGGGGCCATAGATACGCAGTATTTT. The rearrangement links TRBV12-5 to TRBJ2-3, with TRBD2 matching over 12 bases. The CDR3 is 17 amino acids. Germline CDR1 is LGHNT and CDR2 is FRNRAP. V lost 6 bases, J lost 5 bases, and 12 bases stayed unmatched.

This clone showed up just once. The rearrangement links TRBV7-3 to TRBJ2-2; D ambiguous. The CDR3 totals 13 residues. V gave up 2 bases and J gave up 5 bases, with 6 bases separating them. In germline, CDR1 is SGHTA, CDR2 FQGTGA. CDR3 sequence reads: CASSLSQTGELFF. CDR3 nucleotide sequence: TGTGCCAGCAGCTTATCCCAAACCGGGGAGCTGTTTTTT.

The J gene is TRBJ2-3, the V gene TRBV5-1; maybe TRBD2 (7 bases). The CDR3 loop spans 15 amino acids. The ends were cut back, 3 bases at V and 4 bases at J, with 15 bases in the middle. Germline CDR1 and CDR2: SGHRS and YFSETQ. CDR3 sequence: CASSSHGGRADTQYF. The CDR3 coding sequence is TGCGCCAGCAGCTCGCACGGGGGGCGGGCAGATACGCAGTATTTT.

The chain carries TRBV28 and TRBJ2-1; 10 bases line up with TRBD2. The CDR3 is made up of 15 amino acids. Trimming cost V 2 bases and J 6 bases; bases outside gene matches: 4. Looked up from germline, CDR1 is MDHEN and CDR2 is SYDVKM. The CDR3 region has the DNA TGTGCCAGCAGTTTAGCTAGCGGGAGTCGCAATGAGCAGTTCTTC. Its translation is CASSLASGSRNEQFF. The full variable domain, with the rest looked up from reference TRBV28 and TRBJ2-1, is DVKVTQSSRYLVKRTGEKVFLECVQDMDHENMFWYRQDPGLGLRLIYFSYDVKMKEKGDIPEGYSVSREKKERFSLILESASTNQTSMYLCASSLASGSRNEQFFGPGTRLTVL.

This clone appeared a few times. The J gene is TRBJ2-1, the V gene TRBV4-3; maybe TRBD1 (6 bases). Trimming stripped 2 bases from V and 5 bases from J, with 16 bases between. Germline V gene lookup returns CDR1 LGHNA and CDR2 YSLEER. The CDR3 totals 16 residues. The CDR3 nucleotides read TGCGCCAGCAGCCAATTCCCTCGTACAGGGAACAATGAGCAGTTCTTC. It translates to CASSQFPRTGNNEQFF.